Below, 4 T cell receptor beta chains from the same sample are listed, as sequenced in a study of blood T cell repertoires in COVID-19. Only in-frame clones appear in the TCRdb table, and some are missing; sequencing was by immunoSEQ multiplex PCR. The sample contains around 100,000 clones, 70% to 85% of which appear only once. Sequences were obtained from peripheral blood. The receptors derive from a woman aged 80 or over with active or convalescent COVID-19.

This clone was recorded once. V and J are TRBV27 and TRBJ1-6; D ambiguous. Germline CDR1 and CDR2: MNHEY and SMNVEV (reference sequence). Trimming took off 3 bases at V and 7 bases at J, with 10 bases between the two ends. The CDR3 loop spans 14 amino acids. The CDR3 DNA reads TGTGCCAGCAGTTTCGGAGGGAAAAATTCACCCCTCCACTTT. Translation gives CASSFGGKNSPLHF.

The genes are TRBV30 and TRBJ2-5; 7 positions match TRBD2. The CDR3 has 15 amino acids. The germline V gene encodes CDR1 GTSNPN and CDR2 SVGIG (reference sequence). Trimming at V came to 0 bases and at J to 2 bases, leaving 6 bases not matched to a gene. The CDR3 region is CAWSVPGGGQETQYF. The CDR3 DNA follows: TGTGCCTGGAGTGTACCGGGGGGAGGTCAAGAGACCCAGTACTTC.

The V call is TRBV28, the J call TRBJ2-7; TRBD2 agrees at 8 bases. Germline CDR1 is MDHEN and CDR2 is SYDVKM. V gave up 2 bases and J gave up 3 bases; unmatched junction bases: 9. The CDR3 is 16 amino acids. This CDR3 is CASSLMGAGVGYEQYF. CDR3 DNA: TGTGCCAGCAGTTTAATGGGAGCGGGAGTCGGCTACGAGCAGTACTTC. Full variable domain (rest looked up from reference TRBV28 and TRBJ2-7): DVKVTQSSRYLVKRTGEKVFLECVQDMDHENMFWYRQDPGLGLRLIYFSYDVKMKEKGDIPEGYSVSREKKERFSLILESASTNQTSMYLCASSLMGAGVGYEQYFGPGTRLTVT.

The chain employs TRBV4-2 and TRBJ1-2; D possibly corresponds to TRBD1 (5 bases). V lost 5 bases to trimming and J lost 4 bases, with 11 bases between them. The CDR3 contains 13 residues. Germline V gene sequence: CDR1 LGHNA, CDR2 YNFKEQ. The CDR3 DNA reads TGTGCCAGCAGCGAAAGGGGACTCTATGGCTACACCTTC. It encodes CASSERGLYGYTF.